This TCR beta chain was identified in a study of cytomegalovirus exposure and HLA in healthy donors. The PCR used 60 Vbeta and 13 Jbeta primers. Some clones are missing from TCRdb's copy, which holds only in-frame ones; the method was immunoSEQ multiplex PCR. The data show more than 95,000 clones, roughly 10% seen once. The J segment lost 5 bases and the V segment lost 2 bases, leaving 4 bases of the junction unmatched. This CDR3 region has 16 residues. Germline CDR1 SGHTA, CDR2 FQGNSA. The chain combines TRBV7-2 with TRBJ2-4; 12 nucleotides match TRBD2. The sequenced sample was PBMCs. The source is a young woman in good health and CMV-seropositive. In DNA form, the CDR3 reads TGTGCCAGCAGCTTAAAGACTAGCGGGAGCCAAAACATTCAGTACTTC. Amino acid sequence: CASSLKTSGSQNIQYF.